This T cell receptor (beta chain) appears in the sequencing data of a study of blood T cell repertoires in COVID-19. Study overall: Spain, Italy and the United States supplied samples that represented acute and convalescent COVID-19.

In the original analysis: Estimates of nucleated cell counts were drawn from the amplification of reference gene primers. The method was immunoSEQ multiplex PCR; TCRdb's version includes in-frame clones alone and lacks a portion of them. The V and J calls and the clone size are those of that table, but D and trimming were determined from the DNA. Here the sample spans roughly 72,000 clones, 88% being singletons. Germline V gene data show CDR1 as MDHEN and CDR2 as SYDVKM. V gave up 3 bases and J gave up 4 bases, with 13 bases separating them. The CDR3 is 14 residues long. Sequences were obtained from peripheral blood. The receptor was isolated from a human donor in a cohort sampled during active COVID-19. The chain links TRBV28 to TRBJ2-7, with D tentatively TRBD1 (6 bases). CDR3: CASSLVQGNYEQYF. The CDR3 nucleotides read TGTGCCAGCAGTTTGGTACAGGGAAATTACGAGCAGTACTTC.